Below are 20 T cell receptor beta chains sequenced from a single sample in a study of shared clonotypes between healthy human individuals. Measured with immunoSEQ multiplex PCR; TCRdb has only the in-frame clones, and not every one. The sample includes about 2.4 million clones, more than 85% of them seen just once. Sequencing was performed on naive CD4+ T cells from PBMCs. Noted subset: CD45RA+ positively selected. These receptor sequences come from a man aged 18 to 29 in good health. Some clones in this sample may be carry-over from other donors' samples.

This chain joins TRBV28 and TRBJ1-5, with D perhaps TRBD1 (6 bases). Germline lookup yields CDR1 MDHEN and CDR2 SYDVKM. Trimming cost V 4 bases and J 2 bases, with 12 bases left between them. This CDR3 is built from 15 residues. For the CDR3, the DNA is TGTGCCAGCAGTTCCCCGGACAGACGCAATCAGCCCCAGCATTTT. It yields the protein CASSSPDRRNQPQHF.

The CDR3 sequence is CASSRIGSPLVDEQYF. The DNA of the CDR3 is TGTGCCAGTTCCCGGATCGGGAGCCCTTTAGTTGACGAGCAGTACTTC. This chain links TRBV19 with TRBJ2-7; weak D call: TRBD2 (6 bases). The germline V gene has CDR1 LNHDA and CDR2 SQIVND (reference sequence). This CDR3 has 16 residues. V gave up 8 bases and J gave up 5 bases, with 25 bases separating them.

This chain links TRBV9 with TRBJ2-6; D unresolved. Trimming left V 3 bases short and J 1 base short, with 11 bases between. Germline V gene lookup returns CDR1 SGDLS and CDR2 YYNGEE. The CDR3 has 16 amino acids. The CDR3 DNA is TGTGCCAGCAGCGCAGCGAGATTTTCTGGGGCCAACGTCCTGACTTTC. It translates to CASSAARFSGANVLTF.

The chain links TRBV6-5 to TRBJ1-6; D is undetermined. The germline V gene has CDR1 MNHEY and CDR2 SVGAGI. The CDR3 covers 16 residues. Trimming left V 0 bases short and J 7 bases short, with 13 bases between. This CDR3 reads CASSYSRAGLNSPLHF. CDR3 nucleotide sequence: TGTGCCAGCAGTTACTCGAGGGCAGGATTGAATTCACCCCTCCACTTT.

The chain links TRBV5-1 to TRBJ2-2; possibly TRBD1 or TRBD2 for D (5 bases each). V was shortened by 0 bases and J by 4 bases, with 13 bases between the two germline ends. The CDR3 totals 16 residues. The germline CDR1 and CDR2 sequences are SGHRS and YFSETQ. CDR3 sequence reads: CASSLVQGESTGELFF. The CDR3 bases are TGCGCCAGCAGCTTGGTACAAGGGGAGAGCACCGGGGAGCTGTTTTTT.

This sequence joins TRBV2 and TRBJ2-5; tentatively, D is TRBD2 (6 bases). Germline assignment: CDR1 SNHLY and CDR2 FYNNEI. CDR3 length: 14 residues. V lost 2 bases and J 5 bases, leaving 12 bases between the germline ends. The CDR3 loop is CASSENLGRETQYF. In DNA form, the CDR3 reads TGTGCCAGCAGTGAAAACCTGGGGAGGGAGACCCAGTACTTC.

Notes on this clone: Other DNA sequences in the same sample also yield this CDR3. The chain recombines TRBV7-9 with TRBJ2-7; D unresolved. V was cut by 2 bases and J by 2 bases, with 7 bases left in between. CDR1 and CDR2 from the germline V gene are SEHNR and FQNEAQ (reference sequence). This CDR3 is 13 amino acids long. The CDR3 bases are TGTGCCAGCAGCTTATTTGGCGCCTACGAGCAGTACTTC. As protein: CASSLFGAYEQYF. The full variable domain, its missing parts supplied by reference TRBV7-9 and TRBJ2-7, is DTGVSQNPRHKITKRGQNVTFRCDPISEHNRLYWYRQTLGQGPEFLTYFQNEAQLEKSRLLSDRFSAERPKGSFSTLEIQRTEQGDSAMYLCASSLFGAYEQYFGPGTRLTVT.

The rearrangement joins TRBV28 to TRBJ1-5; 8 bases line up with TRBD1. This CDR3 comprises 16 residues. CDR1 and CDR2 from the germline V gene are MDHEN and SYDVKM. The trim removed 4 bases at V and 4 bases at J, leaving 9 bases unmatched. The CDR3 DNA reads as TGTGCCAGCAGTTGGACAGGGCCTCAGCGGAATCAGCCCCAGCATTTT. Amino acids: CASSWTGPQRNQPQHF.

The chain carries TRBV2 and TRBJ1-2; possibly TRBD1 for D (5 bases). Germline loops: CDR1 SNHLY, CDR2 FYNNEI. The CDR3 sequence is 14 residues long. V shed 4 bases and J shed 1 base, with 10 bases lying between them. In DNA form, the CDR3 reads TGTGCCAGCAGTGTGTGGGACGGTAACTATGGCTACACCTTC. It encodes CASSVWDGNYGYTF.

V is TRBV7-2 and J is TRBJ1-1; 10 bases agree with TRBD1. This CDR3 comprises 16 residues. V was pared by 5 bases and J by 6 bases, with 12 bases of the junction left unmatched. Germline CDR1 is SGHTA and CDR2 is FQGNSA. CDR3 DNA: TGTGCCAGCAGCCGTCGACAGGGGGCGTCGAGAGCTGAAGCTTTCTTT. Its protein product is CASSRRQGASRAEAFF.

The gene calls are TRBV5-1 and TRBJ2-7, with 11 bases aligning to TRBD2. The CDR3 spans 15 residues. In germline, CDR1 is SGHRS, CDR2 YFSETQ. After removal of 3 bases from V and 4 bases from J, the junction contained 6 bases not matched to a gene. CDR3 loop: CASSWGLAAPYEQYF. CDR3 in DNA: TGCGCCAGCAGCTGGGGACTAGCGGCACCTTACGAGCAGTACTTC.

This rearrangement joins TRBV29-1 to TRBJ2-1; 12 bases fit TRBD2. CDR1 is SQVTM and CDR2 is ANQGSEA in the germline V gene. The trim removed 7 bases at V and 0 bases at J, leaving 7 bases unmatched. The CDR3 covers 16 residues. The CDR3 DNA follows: TGCAGCGCAAGACCTAGCGGGAGGGACTCCTACAATGAGCAGTTCTTC. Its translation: CSARPSGRDSYNEQFF.

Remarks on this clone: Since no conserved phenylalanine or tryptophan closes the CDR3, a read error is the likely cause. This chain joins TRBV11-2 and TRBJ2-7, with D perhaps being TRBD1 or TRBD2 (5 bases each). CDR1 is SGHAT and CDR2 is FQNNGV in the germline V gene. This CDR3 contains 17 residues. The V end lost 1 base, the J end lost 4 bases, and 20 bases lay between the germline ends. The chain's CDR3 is CASSLVSGANLLYEQYS. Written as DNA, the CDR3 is TGTGCCAGCAGCTTAGTTTCCGGGGCCAACTTATTGTACGAGCAGTACTCC.

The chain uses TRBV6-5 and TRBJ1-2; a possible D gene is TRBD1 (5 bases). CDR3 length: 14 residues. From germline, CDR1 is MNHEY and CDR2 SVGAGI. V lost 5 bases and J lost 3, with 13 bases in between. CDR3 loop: CASSPLRDYYGYTF. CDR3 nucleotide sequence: TGTGCCAGCAGTCCCCTCCGGGACTACTATGGCTACACCTTC.

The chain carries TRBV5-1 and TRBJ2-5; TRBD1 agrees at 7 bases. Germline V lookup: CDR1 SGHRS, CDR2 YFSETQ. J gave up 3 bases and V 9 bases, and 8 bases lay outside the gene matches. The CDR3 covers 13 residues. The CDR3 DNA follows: TGCGCCACCACAATAGGGACAGAAGAGACCCAGTACTTC. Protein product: CATTIGTEETQYF.

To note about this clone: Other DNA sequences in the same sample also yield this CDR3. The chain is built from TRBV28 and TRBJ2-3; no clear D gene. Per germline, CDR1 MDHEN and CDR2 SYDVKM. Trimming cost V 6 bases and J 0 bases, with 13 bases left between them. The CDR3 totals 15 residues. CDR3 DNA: TGTGCCAGCAGCCCGGCCGGCCGTAGCACAGATACGCAGTATTTT. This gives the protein CASSPAGRSTDTQYF.

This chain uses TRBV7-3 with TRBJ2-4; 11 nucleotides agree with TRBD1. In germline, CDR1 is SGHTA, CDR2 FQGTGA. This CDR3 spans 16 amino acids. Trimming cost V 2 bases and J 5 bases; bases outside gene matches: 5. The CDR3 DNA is TGTGCCAGCAGCTTAGCCTCGGGACAGGGGGAAAACATTCAGTACTTC. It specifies CASSLASGQGENIQYF.

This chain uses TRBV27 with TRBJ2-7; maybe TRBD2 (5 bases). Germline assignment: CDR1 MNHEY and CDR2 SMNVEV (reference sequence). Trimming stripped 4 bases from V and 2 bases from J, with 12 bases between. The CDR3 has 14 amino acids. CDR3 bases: TGTGCCAGCAGTTATAGAGAGCGGACCTACGAGCAGTACTTC. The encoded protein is CASSYRERTYEQYF.

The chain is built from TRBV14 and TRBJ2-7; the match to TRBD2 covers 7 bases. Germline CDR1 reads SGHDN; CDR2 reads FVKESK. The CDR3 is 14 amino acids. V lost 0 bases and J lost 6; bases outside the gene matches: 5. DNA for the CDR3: TGTGCCAGCAGCCAAGATTTGACTAGCCTCGAGCAGTACTTC. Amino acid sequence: CASSQDLTSLEQYF.

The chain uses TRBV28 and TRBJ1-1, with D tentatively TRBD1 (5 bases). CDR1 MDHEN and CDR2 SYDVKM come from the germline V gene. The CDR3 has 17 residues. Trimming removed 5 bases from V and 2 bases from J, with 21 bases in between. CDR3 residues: CASSRGAGGRSNTEAFF. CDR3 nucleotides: TGTGCCAGCAGTCGTGGGGCGGGAGGACGGTCCAACACTGAAGCTTTCTTT.